What follows are 15 T cell receptor beta chains derived from one specimen sequenced in a study of fetal regulatory T cell absence and autoimmunity. Assay used: immunoSEQ multiplex PCR; TCRdb lists only in-frame clones, some missing. The sample shows 95,000 or so clones, 72% of them seen only once. The sequencing input was pancreas tissue. The receptor source for this set is a male donor with IPEX syndrome.

In DNA, the CDR3 is TGTGCCAGCTCACCATATTCGGGAACTGGAAACACCATATATTTT. It specifies CASSPYSGTGNTIYF. The V call is TRBV18, the J call TRBJ1-3; D call uncertain. This CDR3 contains 15 residues. The V gene lost 2 bases and the J gene lost 2 bases, with 10 bases spanning the gap. Germline V lookup: CDR1 KGHSH, CDR2 LQKENI.

This clone was seen a single time. The chain couples TRBV30 to TRBJ2-1; 9 bases align to TRBD2. Unmatched junction bases numbered 7, after V lost 3 bases and J lost 10 bases. Germline V gene sequence: CDR1 GTSNPN, CDR2 SVGIG (reference sequence). This CDR3 is built from 13 residues. As DNA, the CDR3 is TGTGCCTGGAGAGGCGGGCTAGCGGGAGAGCAGTTCTTC. Translated: CAWRGGLAGEQFF.

This clone was observed once. The chain combines TRBV2 with TRBJ1-5; D perhaps matches TRBD1 (5 bases). The CDR3 runs to 12 residues. V lost 6 bases and J 11 bases, leaving 14 bases between the germline ends. CDR1 and CDR2 from the germline V gene are SNHLY and FYNNEI. The CDR3 protein is CASRRDSPTQHF. CDR3 bases: TGTGCCAGCAGGAGAGACAGTCCCACCCAGCATTTT.

The chain is built from TRBV5-8 and TRBJ1-5, with D possibly TRBD1 on 6 matching bases. Germline V CDR1 and CDR2: SGHTS, YDEGEE. The V end lost 4 bases, the J end lost 1 base, and 9 bases lay between the germline ends. CDR3 length: 14 residues. DNA of the CDR3: TGTGCCAGCAGCGTGACAGGCAGCAATCAGCCCCAGCATTTT. Protein: CASSVTGSNQPQHF.

The chain links TRBV21-1 to TRBJ2-7. TRBV21-1 is a pseudogene. CDR3 length: 13 residues. The CDR3 spells CASSNRHTYEQYF. The CDR3 bases are TGTGCCAGCAGCAATAGGCATACCTACGAGCAGTACTTC.

A single count supports this clone. The rearrangement joins TRBV5-1 to TRBJ1-2, with D maybe TRBD1 (6 bases). The germline V and J ends were trimmed by 1 base and 4 bases, with 11 bases remaining between them. The CDR3 has 14 residues. CDR1 SGHRS and CDR2 YFSETQ come from the germline V gene. CDR3 nucleotide sequence: TGCGCCAGCAGCTTGTTGGACAGTCTCTATGGCTACACCTTC. The encoded protein is CASSLLDSLYGYTF.

This chain links TRBV4-1 with TRBJ1-1; possibly TRBD1 for D (6 bases). This CDR3 is built from 17 residues. Germline CDR1 MGHRA, CDR2 YSYEKL. The ends were cut back, 1 base at V and 5 bases at J, with 20 bases in the middle. In nucleotides, the CDR3 is TGCGCCAGCAGCCAAGTCCAAGGGCCGGGGAGGGGGACTGAAGCTTTCTTT. The encoded protein is CASSQVQGPGRGTEAFF.

The rearrangement uses TRBV30 and TRBJ2-4; TRBD2 aligns across 16 bases. V lost 1 base to trimming and J lost 4 bases; unmatched junction nucleotides: 7. CDR3 size: 18 residues. Germline V gene data show CDR1 as GTSNPN and CDR2 as SVGIG (reference sequence). This CDR3 reads CAWSAGLAGGKGKNIQYF. For the CDR3, the DNA is TGTGCCTGGAGTGCGGGACTAGCGGGGGGGAAGGGAAAAAACATTCAGTACTTC. Supplemented by reference TRBV30 and TRBJ2-4, the full variable domain reads SQTIHQWPATLVQPVGSPLSLECTVEGTSNPNLYWYRQAAGRGLQLLFYSVGIGQISSEVPQNLSASRPQDRQFILSSKKLLLSDSGFYLCAWSAGLAGGKGKNIQYFGAGTRLSVL.

This clone turned up a few times. This chain links TRBV5-1 with TRBJ1-2; D uncertain. Trimming cost V 0 bases and J 2 bases, with 5 bases left between them. The CDR3 contains 13 residues. Per germline, CDR1 SGHRS and CDR2 YFSETQ. In DNA form, the CDR3 reads TGCGCCAGCAGCTTGGGACAAAACTATGGCTACACCTTC. It yields the protein CASSLGQNYGYTF.

V is TRBV19 and J is TRBJ2-5; D possibly corresponds to TRBD1 (6 bases). The CDR3 covers 13 residues. Per the germline V gene, CDR1 is LNHDA and CDR2 is SQIVND (reference sequence). Trimming shortened V by 4 bases and J by 2 bases, and 8 bases separated the two germline ends. CDR3 bases: TGTGCCAGTAGTAGGACAGCACAAGAGACCCAGTACTTC. Protein sequence: CASSRTAQETQYF.

This clone occurred once. V is TRBV4-3 and J is TRBJ2-5; D possibly corresponds to TRBD2 (7 bases). The V gene lost 1 base and the J gene lost 2 bases, with 14 bases spanning the gap. This CDR3 comprises 16 residues. The germline gives CDR1 LGHNA, CDR2 YSLEER. This chain's CDR3 is CASSQVVGGLQETQYF. The CDR3 nucleotides read TGCGCCAGCAGCCAAGTCGTGGGGGGGCTGCAAGAGACCCAGTACTTC.

There are a few counts of this clone. The J gene is TRBJ1-2, the V gene TRBV4-1, with D possibly matching TRBD1 (5 bases). Trimming removed 5 bases from V and 3 bases from J, with 16 bases in between. This CDR3 comprises 15 residues. Germline assignment: CDR1 MGHRA and CDR2 YSYEKL. The CDR3 loop is CASSEVQGHDYGYTF. CDR3 in DNA: TGCGCCAGCAGCGAAGTTCAGGGTCACGACTATGGCTACACCTTC.

A note on this clone: One junction end disagrees with the germline gene, perhaps due to a read error. V is TRBV5-4 and J is TRBJ1-2; D not resolved. The CDR3 totals 14 residues. Germline values: CDR1 SGHNT, CDR2 YYREEE (reference sequence). The CDR3 DNA reads as TGTGCCAGCAGCTTCGGTATGGTCCGGGATATTAGATCTTTC. Translated, it gives CASSFGMVRDIRSF. The whole variable domain, remainder taken from reference TRBV5-4 and TRBJ1-2, is ETGVTQSPTHLIKTRGQQVTLRCSSQSGHNTVSWYQQALGQGPQFIFQYYREEENGRGNFPPRFSGLQFPNYSSELNVNALELDDSALYLCASSFGMVRDIRSFGSGTRLTVV.

The gene calls are TRBV7-8 and TRBJ1-2; TRBD1 might be the D (5 bases). Trimming removed 5 bases from V and 3 bases from J, with 10 bases in between. The CDR3 contains 13 residues. Germline CDR1 is SGHVS and CDR2 is FQNEAQ. CDR3 in amino acids: CASSVGTDYGYTF. For the CDR3, the DNA is TGTGCCAGCAGCGTCGGGACGGACTATGGCTACACCTTC.

The chain combines TRBV10-1 with TRBJ2-2; D not certain. Deletions cut 8 bases from V and 0 bases from J, with 13 bases between. This CDR3 region has 15 residues. Germline V lookup: CDR1 WNHNN, CDR2 SYGVQD (reference sequence). The CDR3 is CASGFQVTNTGELFF. CDR3 sequence (DNA): TGCGCCAGCGGGTTTCAGGTAACGAACACCGGGGAGCTGTTTTTT.